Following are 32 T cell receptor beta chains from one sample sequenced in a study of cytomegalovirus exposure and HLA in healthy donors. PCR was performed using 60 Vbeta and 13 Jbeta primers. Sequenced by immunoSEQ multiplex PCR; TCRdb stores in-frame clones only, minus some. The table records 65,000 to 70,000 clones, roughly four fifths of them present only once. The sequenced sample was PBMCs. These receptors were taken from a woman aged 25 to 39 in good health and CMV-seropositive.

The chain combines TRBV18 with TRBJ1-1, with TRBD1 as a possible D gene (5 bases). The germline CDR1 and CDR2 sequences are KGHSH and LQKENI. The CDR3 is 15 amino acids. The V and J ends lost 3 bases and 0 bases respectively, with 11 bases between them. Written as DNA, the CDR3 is TGTGCCAGCTCACCTTTCCCAGGGTTGAACACTGAAGCTTTCTTT. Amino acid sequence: CASSPFPGLNTEAFF. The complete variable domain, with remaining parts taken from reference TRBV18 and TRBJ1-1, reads NAGVMQNPRHLVRRRGQEARLRCSPMKGHSHVYWYRQLPEEGLKFMVYLQKENIIDESGMPKERFSAEFPKEGPSILRIQQVVRGDSAAYFCASSPFPGLNTEAFFGQGTRLTVV.

The CDR3 DNA reads as TGTGCCAGCAGTTACGCGAGAGGACCTACAGGGAGCGAGCAGTACTTC. Translating gives CASSYARGPTGSEQYF. This sequence joins TRBV6-6 and TRBJ2-7, with D perhaps TRBD1 (6 bases). Germline values: CDR1 MNHNY, CDR2 SVGAGI (reference sequence). CDR3 length equals 16 residues. V lost 2 bases and J 6 bases, leaving 20 bases between the germline ends.

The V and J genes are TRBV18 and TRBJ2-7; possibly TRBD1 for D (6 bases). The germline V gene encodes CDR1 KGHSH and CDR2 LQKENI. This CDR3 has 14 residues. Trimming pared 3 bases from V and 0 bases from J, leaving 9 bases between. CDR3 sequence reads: CASSPRQDSYEQYF. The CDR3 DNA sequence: TGTGCCAGCTCACCGAGACAGGACTCCTACGAGCAGTACTTC.

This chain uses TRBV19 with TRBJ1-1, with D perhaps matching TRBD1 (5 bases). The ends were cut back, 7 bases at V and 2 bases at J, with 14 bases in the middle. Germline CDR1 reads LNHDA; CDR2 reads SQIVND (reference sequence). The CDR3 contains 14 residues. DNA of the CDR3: TGTGCCAGTACCCAGGGCCCTTATAACACTGAAGCTTTCTTT. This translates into CASTQGPYNTEAFF.

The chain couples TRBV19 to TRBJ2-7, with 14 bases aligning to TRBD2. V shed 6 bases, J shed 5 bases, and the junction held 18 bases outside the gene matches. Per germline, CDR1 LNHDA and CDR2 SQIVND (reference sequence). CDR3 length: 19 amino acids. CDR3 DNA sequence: TGTGCCAGTAGCCATCCCGGGACTAGCGGGAGTAAGGTAGTGGACGAGCAGTACTTC. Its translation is CASSHPGTSGSKVVDEQYF.

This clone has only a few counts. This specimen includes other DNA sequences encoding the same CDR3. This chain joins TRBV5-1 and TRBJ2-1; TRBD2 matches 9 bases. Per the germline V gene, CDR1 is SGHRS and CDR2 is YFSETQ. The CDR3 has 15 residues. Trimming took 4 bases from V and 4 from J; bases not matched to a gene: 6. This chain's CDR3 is CASSTRLAAYNEQFF. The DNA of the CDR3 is TGCGCCAGCAGCACCCGACTAGCGGCATACAATGAGCAGTTCTTC.

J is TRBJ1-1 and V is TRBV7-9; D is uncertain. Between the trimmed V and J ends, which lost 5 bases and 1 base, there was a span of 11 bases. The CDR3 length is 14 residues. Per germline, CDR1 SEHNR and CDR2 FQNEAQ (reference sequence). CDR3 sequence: CASSPDRGNTEAFF. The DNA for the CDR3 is TGTGCCAGCAGCCCAGACCGAGGGAACACTGAAGCTTTCTTT. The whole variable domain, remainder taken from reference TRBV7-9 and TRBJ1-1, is DTGVSQNPRHKITKRGQNVTFRCDPISEHNRLYWYRQTLGQGPEFLTYFQNEAQLEKSRLLSDRFSAERPKGSFSTLEIQRTEQGDSAMYLCASSPDRGNTEAFFGQGTRLTVV.

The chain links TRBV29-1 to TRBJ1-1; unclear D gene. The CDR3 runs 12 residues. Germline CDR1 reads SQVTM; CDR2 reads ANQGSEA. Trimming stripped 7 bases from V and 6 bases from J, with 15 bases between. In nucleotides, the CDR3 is TGCAGCGGGTTTGGTCACCGGGCTGAAGCTTTCTTT. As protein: CSGFGHRAEAFF. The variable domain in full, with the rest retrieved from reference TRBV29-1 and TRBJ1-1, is SAVISQKPSRDICQRGTSLTIQCQVDSQVTMMFWYRQQPGQSLTLIATANQGSEATYESGFVIDKFPISRPNLTFSTLTVSNMSPEDSSIYLCSGFGHRAEAFFGQGTRLTVV.

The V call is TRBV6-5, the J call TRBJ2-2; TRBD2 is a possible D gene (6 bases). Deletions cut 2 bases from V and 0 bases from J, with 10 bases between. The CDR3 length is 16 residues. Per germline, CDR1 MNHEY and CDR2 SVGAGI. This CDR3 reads CASSYGASANTGELFF. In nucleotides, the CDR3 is TGTGCCAGCAGTTACGGGGCTAGCGCGAACACCGGGGAGCTGTTTTTT.

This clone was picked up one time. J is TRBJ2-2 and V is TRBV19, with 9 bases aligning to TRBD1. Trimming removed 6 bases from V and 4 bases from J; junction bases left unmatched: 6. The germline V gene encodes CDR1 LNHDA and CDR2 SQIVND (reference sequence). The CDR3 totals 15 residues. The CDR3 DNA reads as TGTGCCAGTAGGGCCGGGACAGGGTTCACCGGGGAGCTGTTTTTT. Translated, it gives CASRAGTGFTGELFF. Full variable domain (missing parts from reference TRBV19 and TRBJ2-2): DGGITQSPKYLFRKEGQNVTLSCEQNLNHDAMYWYRQDPGQGLRLIYYSQIVNDFQKGDIAEGYSVSREKKESFPLTVTSAQKNPTAFYLCASRAGTGFTGELFFGEGSRLTVL.

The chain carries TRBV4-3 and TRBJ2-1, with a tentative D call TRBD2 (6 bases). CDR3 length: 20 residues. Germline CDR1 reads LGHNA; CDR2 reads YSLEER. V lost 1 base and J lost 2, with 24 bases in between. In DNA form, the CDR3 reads TGCGCCAGCAGCCAAGGGTCCGAGCGGGTCCCGTGGTGGGCCTACAATGAGCAGTTCTTC. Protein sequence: CASSQGSERVPWWAYNEQFF.

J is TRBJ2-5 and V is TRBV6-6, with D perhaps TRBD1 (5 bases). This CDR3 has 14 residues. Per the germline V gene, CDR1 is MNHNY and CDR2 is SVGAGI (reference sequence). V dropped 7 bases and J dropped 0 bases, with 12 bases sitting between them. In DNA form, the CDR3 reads TGTGCCAGCACTCTACCAGGGAACCAAGAGACCCAGTACTTC. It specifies CASTLPGNQETQYF.

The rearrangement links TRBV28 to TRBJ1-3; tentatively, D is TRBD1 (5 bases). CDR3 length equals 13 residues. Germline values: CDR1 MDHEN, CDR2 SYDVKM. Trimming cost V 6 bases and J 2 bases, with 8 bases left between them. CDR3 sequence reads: CASRGLPGNTIYF. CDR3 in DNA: TGTGCCAGCAGGGGGCTACCTGGAAACACCATATATTTT.

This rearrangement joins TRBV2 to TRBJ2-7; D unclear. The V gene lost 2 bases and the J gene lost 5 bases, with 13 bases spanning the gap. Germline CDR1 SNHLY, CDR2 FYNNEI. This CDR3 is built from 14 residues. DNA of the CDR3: TGTGCCAGCAGTGAAATACTAACTGCCCACGAGCAGTACTTC. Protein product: CASSEILTAHEQYF.

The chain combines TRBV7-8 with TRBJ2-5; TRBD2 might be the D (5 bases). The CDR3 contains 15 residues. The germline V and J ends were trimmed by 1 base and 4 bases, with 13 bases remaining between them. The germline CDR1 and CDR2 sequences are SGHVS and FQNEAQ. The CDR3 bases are TGTGCCAGCAGCTTAGGCGGCGGGCATGGAGAGACCCAGTACTTC. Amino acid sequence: CASSLGGGHGETQYF.

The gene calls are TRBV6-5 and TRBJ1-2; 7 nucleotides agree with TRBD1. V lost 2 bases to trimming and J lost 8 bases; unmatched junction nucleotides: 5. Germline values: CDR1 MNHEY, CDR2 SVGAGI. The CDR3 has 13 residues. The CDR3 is CASSYRQGGGYTF. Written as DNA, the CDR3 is TGTGCCAGCAGTTACCGACAGGGCGGCGGCTACACCTTC.

The CDR3 nucleotides read TGTGCCAGCACCGTGGCCGGAGTTTATAGCAATCAGCCCCAGCATTTT. Its protein is CASTVAGVYSNQPQHF. The J gene is TRBJ1-5, the V gene TRBV28; D is unresolved. CDR3 length equals 16 residues. CDR1 MDHEN and CDR2 SYDVKM come from the germline V gene. V was pared by 7 bases and J by 0 bases, with 16 bases between.

The CDR3 sequence is CASSLGALAGTYNEQFF. CDR3 sequence (DNA): TGCGCCAGCAGCTTGGGCGCATTAGCGGGTACCTACAATGAGCAGTTCTTC. The chain carries TRBV5-1 and TRBJ2-1; 7 bases align to TRBD2. Germline V gene lookup returns CDR1 SGHRS and CDR2 YFSETQ. This CDR3 contains 17 residues. J gave up 2 bases and V 0 bases, and 8 bases lay outside the gene matches.

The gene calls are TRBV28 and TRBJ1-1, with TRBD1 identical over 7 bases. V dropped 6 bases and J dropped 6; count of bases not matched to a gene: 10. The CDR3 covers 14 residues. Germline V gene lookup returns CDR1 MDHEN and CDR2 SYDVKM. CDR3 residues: CASRTTGDRAEAFF. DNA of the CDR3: TGTGCCAGCAGAACGACAGGCGACAGGGCTGAAGCTTTCTTT.

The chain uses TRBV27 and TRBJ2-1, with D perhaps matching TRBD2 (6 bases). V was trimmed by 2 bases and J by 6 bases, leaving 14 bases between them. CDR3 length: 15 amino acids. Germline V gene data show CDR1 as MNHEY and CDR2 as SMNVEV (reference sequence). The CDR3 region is CASSLVLASTNEQFF. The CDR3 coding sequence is TGTGCCAGCAGTTTAGTTCTAGCGTCTACCAATGAGCAGTTCTTC.

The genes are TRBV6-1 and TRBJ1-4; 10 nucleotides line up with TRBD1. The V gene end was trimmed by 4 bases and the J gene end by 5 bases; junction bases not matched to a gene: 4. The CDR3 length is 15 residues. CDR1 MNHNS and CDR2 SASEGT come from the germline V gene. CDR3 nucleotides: TGTGCCAGCAGTGGACAGACAGGGGGCAATGAAAAACTGTTTTTT. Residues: CASSGQTGGNEKLFF.

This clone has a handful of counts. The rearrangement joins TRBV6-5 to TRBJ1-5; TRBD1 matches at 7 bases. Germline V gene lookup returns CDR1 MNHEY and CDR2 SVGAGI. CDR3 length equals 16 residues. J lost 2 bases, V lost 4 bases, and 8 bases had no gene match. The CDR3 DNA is TGTGCCAGCAGTTCCGCAGGGGGGAATGGCAATCAGCCCCAGCATTTT. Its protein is CASSSAGGNGNQPQHF.

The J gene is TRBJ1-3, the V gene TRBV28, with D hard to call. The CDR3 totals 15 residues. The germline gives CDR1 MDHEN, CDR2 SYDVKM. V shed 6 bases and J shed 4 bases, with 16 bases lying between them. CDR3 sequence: CASSLTLISGNTIYF. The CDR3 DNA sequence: TGTGCCAGCAGCCTGACATTGATCTCGGGAAACACCATATATTTT.

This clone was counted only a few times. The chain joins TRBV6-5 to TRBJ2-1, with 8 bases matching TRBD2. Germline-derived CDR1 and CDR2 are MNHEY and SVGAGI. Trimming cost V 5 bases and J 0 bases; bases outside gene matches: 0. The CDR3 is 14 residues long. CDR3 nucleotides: TGTGCCAGCAGTAGCGGGAGCTCCTACAATGAGCAGTTCTTC. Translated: CASSSGSSYNEQFF.

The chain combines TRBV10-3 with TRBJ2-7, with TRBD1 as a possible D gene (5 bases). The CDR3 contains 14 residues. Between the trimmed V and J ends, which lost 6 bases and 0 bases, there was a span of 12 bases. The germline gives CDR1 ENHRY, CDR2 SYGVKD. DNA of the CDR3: TGTGCCATCAGAGGGGCCTCTAGCTCCTACGAGCAGTACTTC. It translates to CAIRGASSSYEQYF.

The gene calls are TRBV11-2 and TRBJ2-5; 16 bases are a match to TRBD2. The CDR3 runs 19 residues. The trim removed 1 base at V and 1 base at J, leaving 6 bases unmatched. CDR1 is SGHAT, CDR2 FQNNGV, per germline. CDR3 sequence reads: CASSLGGLAGGTPQETQYF. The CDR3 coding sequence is TGTGCCAGCAGCTTAGGGGGACTAGCGGGAGGGACCCCCCAAGAGACCCAGTACTTC.

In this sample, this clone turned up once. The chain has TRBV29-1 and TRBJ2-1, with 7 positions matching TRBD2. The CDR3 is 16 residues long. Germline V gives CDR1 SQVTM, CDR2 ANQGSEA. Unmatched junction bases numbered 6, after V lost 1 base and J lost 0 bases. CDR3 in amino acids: CSVEGSSGSSYNEQFF. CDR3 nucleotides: TGCAGCGTTGAAGGGTCTAGCGGTAGCTCCTACAATGAGCAGTTCTTC.

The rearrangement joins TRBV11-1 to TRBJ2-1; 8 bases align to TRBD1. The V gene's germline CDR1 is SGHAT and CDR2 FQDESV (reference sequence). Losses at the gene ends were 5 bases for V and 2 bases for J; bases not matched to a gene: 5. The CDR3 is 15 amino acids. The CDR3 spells CASSLDRGPYNEQFF. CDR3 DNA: TGTGCCAGCAGCCTTGACAGGGGACCCTACAATGAGCAGTTCTTC.

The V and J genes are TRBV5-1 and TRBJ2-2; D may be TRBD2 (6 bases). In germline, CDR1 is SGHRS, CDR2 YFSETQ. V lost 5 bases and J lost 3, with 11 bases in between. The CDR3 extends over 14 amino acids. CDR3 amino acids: CASRVGGYTGELFF. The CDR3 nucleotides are TGCGCCAGCAGGGTCGGAGGGTACACCGGGGAGCTGTTTTTT.

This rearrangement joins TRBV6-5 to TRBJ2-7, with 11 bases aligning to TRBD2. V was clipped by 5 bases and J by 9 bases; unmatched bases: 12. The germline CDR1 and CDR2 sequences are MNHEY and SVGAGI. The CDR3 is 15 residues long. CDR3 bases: TGTGCCAGCAGTCCCCTGGGACTAGCGGTGGTCGGGCAGTACTTC. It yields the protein CASSPLGLAVVGQYF.

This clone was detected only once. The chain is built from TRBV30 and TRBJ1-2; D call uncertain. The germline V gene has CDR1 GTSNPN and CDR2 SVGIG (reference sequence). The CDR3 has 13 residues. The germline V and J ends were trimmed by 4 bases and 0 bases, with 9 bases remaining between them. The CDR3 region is CAWKPRSNYGYTF. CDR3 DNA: TGTGCCTGGAAGCCCCGATCTAACTATGGCTACACCTTC. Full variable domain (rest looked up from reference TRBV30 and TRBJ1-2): SQTIHQWPATLVQPVGSPLSLECTVEGTSNPNLYWYRQAAGRGLQLLFYSVGIGQISSEVPQNLSASRPQDRQFILSSKKLLLSDSGFYLCAWKPRSNYGYTFGSGTRLTVV.

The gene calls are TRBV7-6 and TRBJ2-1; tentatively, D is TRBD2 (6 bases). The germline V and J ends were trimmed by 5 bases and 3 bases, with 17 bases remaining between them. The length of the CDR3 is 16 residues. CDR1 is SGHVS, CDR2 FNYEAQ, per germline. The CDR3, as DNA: TGTGCCAGCAGCGGTCCTCAGGGACTGATCTACAATGAGCAGTTCTTC. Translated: CASSGPQGLIYNEQFF.